A selection of T cell receptor beta chains follows, all from one sample in a study of patients and donors after allogeneic stem cell transplantation. TCRdb recomputed calls from the RT-PCR reads with MiXCR, one row per CDR3 protein. This table has hundreds of thousands of distinct CDR3 sequences, under 20% appearing once. What was sequenced was blood, either unsorted or a sorted T cell fraction (not recorded which). The origin of the receptors is a human donor who was either an allogeneic HSCT recipient or a stem cell or donor lymphocyte infusion donor (not recorded which). It is not recorded whose cells these are; they may come from a transplant donor. The CDR3 runs from the conserved cysteine through the conserved F or W. The order of the fields is J gene, V gene, CDR3 protein.

>TRBJ2-2|TRBV3-1
CASSRGKGTGELFF
>TRBJ2-7|TRBV10-3
CAIRRTVYEQYF
>TRBJ2-7|TRBV20-1
CSASSKGPKSSYEQYF
>TRBJ1-1|TRBV7-3
CASSRNAGGVGTEAFF
>TRBJ2-3|TRBV5-1
CASSLTLKSTDTQYF
>TRBJ2-1|TRBV5-1
CASSRRSSGGYNEQFF
>TRBJ2-7|TRBV20-1
CSAYPLGRVSYEQYF
>TRBJ1-4|TRBV5-1
CASSLEGGRKEKLFF
>TRBJ2-1|TRBV29-1
CSVLRAGGPNEQFF
>TRBJ1-2|TRBV12-3/TRBV12-4
CASSLGAPVGGYTF
>TRBJ2-1|TRBV7-9
CASSPSDEQFF
>TRBJ2-3|TRBV7-9
CASSQGQGLTDTQYF
>TRBJ2-1|TRBV25-1
CASSESISGLFF
>TRBJ1-4|TRBV7-8
CASSLERFHEKLFF
>TRBJ1-6|TRBV7-2
CASSPLDRGNSPLHF
>TRBJ2-7|TRBV20-1
CSARGPTSGSGEQYF
>TRBJ1-3|TRBV30
CAWTMGFGNTIYF
>TRBJ2-7|TRBV12-3/TRBV12-4
CASSQRGRVPYEQYF
>TRBJ2-2|TRBV9
CASSVEDRGDTGELFF
>TRBJ2-3|TRBV5-1
CASSLNSRANVGTDTQYF
>TRBJ2-3|TRBV12-3/TRBV12-4
CASSDHGNTDTQYF
>TRBJ2-5|TRBV9
CASSVVGDQETQYF
>TRBJ1-1|TRBV28
CASSSGIGNTEAFF
>TRBJ1-5|TRBV21-1
CASSKDRNWQGIQPQHF
>TRBJ2-7|TRBV5-1
CASSPWDQEDYEQYF
>TRBJ2-1|TRBV18
CASSPGLVGDNEQFF
>TRBJ1-4|TRBV5-6
CASSLEAGPGYEKLFF
>TRBJ2-7|TRBV7-9
CASSSLAGIDEQYF